This T cell receptor (beta chain) is from a study of blood T cell repertoires in COVID-19. Study in general: Material from acute and convalescent COVID-19 was sourced from the United States, Italy and Spain.

Authors' data handling: Scientists estimated how many nucleated cells there were by amplifying reference gene primers. The data were produced by immunoSEQ multiplex PCR, yet TCRdb's version contains in-frame clones alone and is incomplete. V and J calls and clone size are given by that table; D and trimming were obtained from the DNA. In the table there are 150,000 to 200,000 clones, 89% of which are singletons. Sequenced input: PBMCs or T cells enriched from blood (not recorded which). This clonotype originated in a woman aged 40-49 years with acute COVID-19.

CDR3 residues: CASSWGGQGLGGYTF. In DNA form, the CDR3 reads TGTGCCAGCAGCTGGGGGGGGCAGGGCCTTGGAGGCTACACCTTC. The chain has TRBV7-6 and TRBJ1-2; a weak D match, TRBD1 (6 bases). Germline lookup yields CDR1 SGHVS and CDR2 FNYEAQ. The CDR3 extends over 15 amino acids. Trimming pared 4 bases from V and 8 bases from J, leaving 20 bases between.